This entry is about one TCR beta chain. The antigen is not known. Populations isolated by sorting all had purity greater than 95%. This entry comes from a study of beta chain features in type 1 diabetes. Study overall: No patient-donor differences in age, gender, total cells or subset yield.

CDR1 and CDR2 from the germline V gene are KGHSH and LQKENI. V lost 1 base, J lost 5 bases, and 2 bases lay in between. The CDR3 extends over 12 amino acids. Expressed TCRB transcripts were sequenced after all isolated RNA was converted to cDNA. Libraries were prepared by immunoSEQ multiplex PCR; TCRdb keeps only in-frame clonotypes and omits some of them. Seen here are hundreds of thousands of clones, roughly 8% observed once, and the top ten hold approximately 0.44%. Study-wide points: There was a moderate but significant shortening of TCRB CDR3s in all four CD4+ subsets of Type 1 diabetes patients.

The specimen sequenced was central memory CD4+ T cells from blood. This chain uses TRBV18 with TRBJ1-4; unclear D gene. This clonotype was sampled from a woman aged 18-30 years in good health. CDR3 in amino acids: CASSPQNEKLFF. CDR3 nucleotide sequence: TGTGCCAGCTCACCACAAAATGAAAAACTGTTTTTT.